The source of this TCR beta chain is a study of cytomegalovirus exposure and HLA in healthy donors. Use of 60 Vbeta and 13 Jbeta primers characterized the PCR. Sequenced by immunoSEQ multiplex PCR; TCRdb stores in-frame clones only, minus some. The sample holds roughly 130,000 clones, about 80% seen once. Germline CDR1 SGHNT, CDR2 YENEEA. The CDR3 contains 15 residues. Between the trimmed V and J ends, which lost 4 bases and 4 bases, there was a span of 14 bases. Input material: PBMCs. The chain couples TRBV11-3 to TRBJ2-1, with TRBD1 as a possible D gene (6 bases). The clonotype was recovered from a male donor in good health and CMV-seronegative. The CDR3 DNA reads TGTGCCAGCAGCTCGGACAGTGGTACATACAATGAGCAGTTCTTC. It yields the protein CASSSDSGTYNEQFF.